This paragraph covers one T cell receptor (beta chain) sequence. The data originate from a study of shared clonotypes between healthy human individuals. The V gene lost 2 bases and the J gene lost 0 bases, with 13 bases spanning the gap. The CDR3 contains 16 residues. Germline V gives CDR1 SEHNR, CDR2 FQNEAQ (reference sequence). Libraries were prepared by immunoSEQ multiplex PCR; TCRdb keeps only in-frame clonotypes and omits some of them. The sample includes over a million clones, around 95% seen only once; the top ten take over 1%. The V gene is TRBV7-9, the J gene TRBJ2-5; tentative D call: TRBD1 (5 bases). Specimen: naive CD4+ T cells sorted from blood. Subset described: CD45RA+ positively selected. The TCR sequence derives from a man aged 30 to 39 in good health. The CDR3 reads CASSLLTAKYQETQYF. The CDR3 bases are TGTGCCAGCAGCTTACTGACAGCCAAGTACCAAGAGACCCAGTACTTC.